The 14 T cell receptor beta chains reported below all come from one sample, sequenced in a study of response to subunit inactivated influenza vaccine. TCRdb processed the RT-PCR reads anew with MiXCR; each CDR3 protein has one entry. The data hold more than 700,000 distinct CDR3 sequences, with around 20% observed a single time. The source material was PBMCs from blood, sampled more than 4 days after vaccination. Receptor source: a middle-aged man who received an inactivated influenza vaccine.

This clonotype was observed a handful of times. This chain uses TRBV12-3 or TRBV12-4 with TRBJ2-5; 14 nucleotides align to TRBD2. J was trimmed by 3 bases and V by 4 bases; bases with no gene match: 10. The CDR3 loop spans 18 amino acids. The CDR3 reads CASSSLLRLAGGKETQYF. DNA for the CDR3: TGTGCCAGCAGTTCCCTTCTCCGACTAGCGGGGGGGAAAGAGACCCAGTACTTC.

The V and J genes are TRBV29-1 and TRBJ2-7; no reliable D call. The CDR3 loop spans 11 amino acids. V lost 7 bases to trimming and J lost 9 bases, with 16 bases between them. Germline CDR1 SQVTM, CDR2 ANQGSEA. The CDR3 region is CSALNLNVQYF. Here the CDR3 DNA reads TGCAGCGCTTTGAATCTGAACGTGCAGTACTTC.

This chain connects TRBV29-1 to TRBJ2-3, with 9 bases aligning to TRBD1. Germline assignment: CDR1 SQVTM and CDR2 ANQGSEA. V shed 3 bases and J 0 bases; nucleotides not matched to a gene: 4. The CDR3 loop spans 15 amino acids. The CDR3, as DNA: TGCAGCGTTGAGCCGGGACAGGGAAGCACAGATACGCAGTATTTT. Protein: CSVEPGQGSTDTQYF.

V is TRBV15 and J is TRBJ1-5; D unresolved. Germline V gene sequence: CDR1 LNHNV, CDR2 YYDKDF (reference sequence). Trimming shortened V by 2 bases and J by 4 bases, and 9 bases separated the two germline ends. The CDR3 sequence is 14 residues long. CDR3 bases: TGTGCCACCAGCAGAAGAGTAGGGAATCAGCCCCAGCATTTT. This gives the protein CATSRRVGNQPQHF.

The sample holds many counts of this clonotype. The V and J genes are TRBV15 and TRBJ1-2; no clear D. CDR3 length: 13 residues. CDR1 is LNHNV and CDR2 is YYDKDF in the germline V gene (reference sequence). The V and J ends lost 0 bases and 4 bases respectively, with 6 bases between them. CDR3 amino acids: CATSRDSGYGYTF. DNA of the CDR3: TGTGCCACCAGCAGAGATTCAGGCTATGGCTACACCTTC.

This clonotype was counted only a few times. The chain uses TRBV6-1 and TRBJ1-2, with a tentative D call TRBD1 (5 bases). From germline, CDR1 is MNHNS and CDR2 SASEGT. The V end lost 6 bases, the J end lost 5 bases, and 13 bases lay between the germline ends. The CDR3 has 13 amino acids. The CDR3 bases are TGTGCCAGCAGCTTCGGCAGGGAGTATGGCTACACCTTC. Amino acid sequence: CASSFGREYGYTF.

In its sample, this clonotype was seen a few times. The rearrangement joins TRBV7-9 to TRBJ2-1; TRBD2 matches 8 bases. Germline trimming cut 3 bases from V and 8 bases from J; bases unmatched to any gene: 6. The CDR3 covers 14 residues. CDR1 and CDR2 (germline): SEHNR, FQNEAQ (reference sequence). This CDR3 reads CASSLGLGRDEQFF. CDR3 coding DNA: TGTGCCAGCAGCTTGGGACTAGGAAGGGATGAGCAGTTCTTC.

This clonotype was recorded a few times. The V and J genes are TRBV7-2 and TRBJ2-2; D gene ambiguous. The CDR3 contains 14 residues. The V and J ends lost 4 bases and 7 bases respectively, with 13 bases between them. Germline CDR1 reads SGHTA; CDR2 reads FQGNSA. The CDR3 nucleotides read TGTGCCAGCAGCTCCATGATGGCAATCGGGGAGCTGTTTTTT. Its protein is CASSSMMAIGELFF.

In this sample, this clonotype turned up many times. The chain recombines TRBV6-5 with TRBJ2-2; D gene ambiguous. This CDR3 is built from 18 residues. CDR1 MNHEY and CDR2 SVGAGI come from the germline V gene. V lost 6 bases, J lost 4 bases, and 24 bases lay in between. The CDR3 DNA sequence: TGTGCCAGCAGCCCCTATCGATCTCCCGGCCGCGTCACCGGGGAGCTGTTTTTT. The encoded protein is CASSPYRSPGRVTGELFF.

In this sample, this clonotype turned up a few times. The chain couples TRBV6-2 or TRBV6-3 to TRBJ2-7; TRBD1 is a possible D gene (5 bases). Germline V CDR1 and CDR2: MNHEY, SVGEGT. The length of the CDR3 is 14 residues. The V end lost 6 bases, the J end lost 6 bases, and 18 bases lay between the germline ends. The CDR3 sequence is CASRRPTDVTEQYF. Written as DNA, the CDR3 is TGTGCCAGCAGGAGACCGACAGACGTAACCGAGCAGTACTTC.

This clonotype has more than one count but fewer than ten. The chain is built from TRBV20-1 and TRBJ1-1; D might be TRBD1 (6 bases). The CDR3 totals 15 residues. Germline CDR1 DFQATT, CDR2 SNEGSKA (reference sequence). Trimming shortened V by 2 bases and J by 2 bases, and 15 bases separated the two germline ends. The CDR3 reads CSARPTGNLNTEAFF. The CDR3 region has the DNA TGCAGTGCTAGACCTACAGGGAATCTTAACACTGAAGCTTTCTTT.

This clonotype appeared many times. The V and J genes are TRBV7-9 and TRBJ1-3; D perhaps matches TRBD1 (6 bases). Germline CDR1 SEHNR, CDR2 FQNEAQ (reference sequence). The germline V and J ends were trimmed by 3 bases and 4 bases, with 10 bases remaining between them. The CDR3 is 14 amino acids. CDR3 sequence (DNA): TGTGCCAGCAGCTTTACAGGGTTCGGAAACACCATATATTTT. It yields the protein CASSFTGFGNTIYF.

The chain joins TRBV7-2 to TRBJ2-7, with D hard to call. This CDR3 has 12 residues. Per the germline V gene, CDR1 is SGHTA and CDR2 is FQGNSA. Trimming left V 5 bases short and J 6 bases short, with 11 bases between. The CDR3 DNA reads TGTGCCAGCAGCCCACCTTCCCTCGAGCAGTACTTC. Its protein product is CASSPPSLEQYF.

There are a few counts of this clonotype. V and J are TRBV6-1 and TRBJ2-1, with TRBD2 matching over 7 bases. The germline gives CDR1 MNHNS, CDR2 SASEGT. Trimming at V came to 6 bases and at J to 3 bases, leaving 8 bases not matched to a gene. CDR3 length: 15 amino acids. The CDR3 DNA is TGTGCCAGCAGCTGGGGGGGGACCAACTACAATGAGCAGTTCTTC. Its protein product is CASSWGGTNYNEQFF.